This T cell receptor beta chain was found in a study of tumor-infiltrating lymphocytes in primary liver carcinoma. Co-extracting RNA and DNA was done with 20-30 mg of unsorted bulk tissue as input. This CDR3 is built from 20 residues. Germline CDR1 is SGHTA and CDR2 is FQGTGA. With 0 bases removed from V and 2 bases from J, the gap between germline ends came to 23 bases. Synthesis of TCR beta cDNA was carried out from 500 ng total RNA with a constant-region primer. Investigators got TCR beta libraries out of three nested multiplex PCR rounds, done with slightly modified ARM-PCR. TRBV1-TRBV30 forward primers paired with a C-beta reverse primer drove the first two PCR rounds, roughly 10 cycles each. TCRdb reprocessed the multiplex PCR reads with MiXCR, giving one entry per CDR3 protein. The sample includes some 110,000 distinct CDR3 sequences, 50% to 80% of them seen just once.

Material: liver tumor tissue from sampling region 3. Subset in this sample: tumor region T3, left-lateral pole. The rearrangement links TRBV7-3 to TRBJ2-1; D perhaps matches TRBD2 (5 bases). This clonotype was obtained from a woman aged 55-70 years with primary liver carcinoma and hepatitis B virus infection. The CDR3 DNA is TGTGCCAGCAGCTTAACAAGGAGGAACAGAGCGAGAGGTACCTACAATGAGCAGTTCTTC. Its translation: CASSLTRRNRARGTYNEQFF.